This TCR beta chain was documented in a study of cytomegalovirus exposure and HLA in healthy donors. Study-level information: The study's early data release held tens of millions of unique TCRs from HLA-typed donors.

The PCR contained 60 Vbeta and 13 Jbeta primers. Assay: immunoSEQ multiplex PCR; the TCRdb copy retains only in-frame clones and omits some. There are about 160,000 clones in the sample; approximately 85% occur only once, and roughly 6% lies in the top ten. The germline CDR1 and CDR2 sequences are MDHEN and SYDVKM. Trimming shortened V by 2 bases and J by 3 bases, and 5 bases separated the two germline ends. This CDR3 is built from 12 residues. Study-wide results and limits: Association of a missense DCLRE1C variant with TCR beta V- and J-gene trimming was reported in a later analysis.

Points on this clone: Its matching antigen is unknown.

The TCR comes from a man aged 50 to 60 in good health and CMV-seropositive. The rearrangement links TRBV28 to TRBJ2-7; TRBD1 is a possible D gene (5 bases). Sequencing was done on a sample of PBMCs. CDR3 bases: TGTGCCAGCAGTTTAAGGGGCTACGAGCAGTACTTC. It translates to CASSLRGYEQYF.